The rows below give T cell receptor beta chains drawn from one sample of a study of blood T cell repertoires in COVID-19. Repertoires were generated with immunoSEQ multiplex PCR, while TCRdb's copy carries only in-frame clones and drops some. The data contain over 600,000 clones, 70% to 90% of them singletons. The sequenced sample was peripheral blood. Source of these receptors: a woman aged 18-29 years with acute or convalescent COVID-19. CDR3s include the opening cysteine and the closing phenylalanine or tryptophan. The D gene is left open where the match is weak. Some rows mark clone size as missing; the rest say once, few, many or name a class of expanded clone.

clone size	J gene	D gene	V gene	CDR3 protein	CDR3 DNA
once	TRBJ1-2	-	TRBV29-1	CSVGQVNYGYTF	TGCAGCGTTGGCCAGGTGAACTATGGCTACACCTTC
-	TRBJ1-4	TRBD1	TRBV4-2	CASSGRTGYEKLFF	TGTGCCAGCAGCGGACGGACAGGGTATGAAAAACTGTTTTTT
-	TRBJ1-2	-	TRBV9	CASSDLRGGYGYTF	TGTGCCAGCAGCGACCTCCGGGGGGGGTATGGCTACACCTTC
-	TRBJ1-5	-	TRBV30	CAWSTGENQPQHF	TGTGCCTGGAGTACGGGAGAAAATCAGCCCCAGCATTTT
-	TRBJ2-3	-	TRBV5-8	CASTLGQGTNPPTDTQYF	TGTGCCAGCACCCTTGGGCAGGGAACAAACCCCCCCACAGATACGCAGTATTTT
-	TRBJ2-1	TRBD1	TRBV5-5	CASSHAGGAVNEQFF	TGTGCCAGCAGCCACGCAGGGGGCGCGGTCAATGAGCAGTTCTTC
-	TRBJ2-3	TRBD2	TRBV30	CAWSVAGGSTDTQYF	TGTGCCTGGAGTGTAGCGGGGGGAAGCACAGATACGCAGTATTTT
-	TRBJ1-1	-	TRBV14	CASSQVLAETEAFF	TGTGCCAGCAGCCAAGTTTTGGCGGAGACTGAAGCTTTCTTT
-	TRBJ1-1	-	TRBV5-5	CASSPQITEAFF	TGTGCCAGCAGCCCCCAGATCACTGAAGCTTTCTTT
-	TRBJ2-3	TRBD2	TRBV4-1	CASSRGTSGTDTQYF	TGCGCCAGCAGCCGAGGGACTAGCGGCACAGATACGCAGTATTTT
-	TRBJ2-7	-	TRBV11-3	CASSSGGLGSYEQYF	TGTGCCAGCAGCTCCGGCGGGTTGGGGTCCTACGAGCAGTACTTC
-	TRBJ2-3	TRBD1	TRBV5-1	CASSLSDRGFIDTQYF	TGCGCCAGCAGCCTATCGGACAGGGGGTTTATCGATACGCAGTATTTT
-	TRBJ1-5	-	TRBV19	CASRDPRDLRNQPQHF	TGTGCCAGTAGAGATCCGAGGGACTTACGCAATCAGCCCCAGCATTTT
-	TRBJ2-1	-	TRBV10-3	CAISEGSSYNEQFF	TGTGCCATCAGTGAGGGGAGCTCCTACAATGAGCAGTTCTTC
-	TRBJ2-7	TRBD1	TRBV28	CASTSTGGENEQYF	TGTGCCAGCACCTCGACAGGGGGCGAAAACGAGCAGTACTTC
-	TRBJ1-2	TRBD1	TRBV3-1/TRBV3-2	CASSQTDRGGNGYTF	TGTGCCAGCAGCCAAACCGACAGGGGGGGAAATGGCTACACCTTC
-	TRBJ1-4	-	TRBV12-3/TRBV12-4	CASRGMANEKLFF	TGTGCCAGCCGGGGTATGGCTAATGAAAAACTGTTTTTT
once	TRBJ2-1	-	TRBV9	CASSVDQGQYNEQFF	TGTGCCAGCAGCGTAGACCAGGGTCAGTACAATGAGCAGTTCTTC
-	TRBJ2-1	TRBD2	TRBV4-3	CASSQDLRGGAAEQFF	TGCGCCAGCAGCCAAGATTTACGCGGGGGGGCCGCTGAGCAGTTCTTC
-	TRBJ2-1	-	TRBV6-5	CASSPSGRGEQFF	TGTGCCAGCAGTCCTTCCGGGCGGGGTGAGCAGTTCTTC
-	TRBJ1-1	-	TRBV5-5	CASSWGDPGITEAFF	TGTGCCAGCAGCTGGGGGGACCCGGGCATAACTGAAGCTTTCTTT
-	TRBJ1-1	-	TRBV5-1	CASSLEGVNTEAFF	TGCGCCAGCAGCTTGGAAGGGGTGAACACTGAAGCTTTCTTT
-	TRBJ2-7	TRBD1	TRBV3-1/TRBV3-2	CASSADRGGEQYF	TGTGCCAGCAGCGCTGACAGGGGTGGGGAGCAGTACTTC
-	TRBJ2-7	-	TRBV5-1	CASSLAVGGYEQYF	TGCGCCAGCAGCTTGGCCGTGGGCGGGTACGAGCAGTACTTC
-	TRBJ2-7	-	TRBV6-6	CAITPDSRGYEQYF	TGTGCCATAACCCCGGACTCCCGAGGCTACGAGCAGTACTTC
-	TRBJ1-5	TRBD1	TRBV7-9	CASSPGQGGNQPQHF	TGTGCCAGCAGCCCTGGGCAGGGGGGAAATCAGCCCCAGCATTTT
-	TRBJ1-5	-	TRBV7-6	CASSLAQGPYSNQPQHF	TGTGCCAGCAGCTTAGCGCAGGGGCCTTATAGCAATCAGCCCCAGCATTTT
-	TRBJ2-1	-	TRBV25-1	CASRRGGEPYNEQFF	TGTGCCAGCAGAAGGGGGGGGGAGCCTTACAATGAGCAGTTCTTC
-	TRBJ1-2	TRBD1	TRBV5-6	CASSPGTGGAFDGYTF	TGTGCCAGCAGCCCCGGGACAGGGGGCGCTTTTGATGGCTACACCTTC
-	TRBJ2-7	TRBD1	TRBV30	CASITGESYEQYF	TGTGCCTCCATCACAGGGGAATCCTACGAGCAGTACTTC
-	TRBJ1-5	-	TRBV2	CASNLMSGGQPQHF	TGTGCCAGCAACCTCATGTCCGGAGGTCAGCCCCAGCATTTT
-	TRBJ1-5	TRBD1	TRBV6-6	CASTRGQSYQPQHF	TGTGCCAGCACGCGGGGACAGTCCTATCAGCCCCAGCATTTT
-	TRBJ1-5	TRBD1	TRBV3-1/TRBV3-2	CASSPQGINQPQHF	TGTGCCAGCAGCCCACAGGGGATCAATCAGCCCCAGCATTTT
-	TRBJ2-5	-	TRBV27	CASSALVGGGETQYF	TGTGCCAGCAGTGCCCTGGTGGGAGGAGGTGAGACCCAGTACTTC
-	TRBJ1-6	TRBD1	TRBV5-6	CASSQTGQGNSPLHF	TGTGCCAGCAGCCAGACGGGACAGGGAAATTCACCCCTCCACTTT
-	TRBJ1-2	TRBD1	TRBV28	CASSLRPQGVYGYTF	TGTGCCAGCAGTCTACGACCTCAGGGGGTCTATGGCTACACCTTC
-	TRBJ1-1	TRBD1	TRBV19	CASSDDRAGEAFF	TGTGCCAGTAGTGATGACAGGGCAGGTGAAGCTTTCTTT
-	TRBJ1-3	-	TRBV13	CASSHPREGFGNTIYF	TGTGCCAGCAGCCATCCCCGGGAAGGCTTTGGAAACACCATATATTTT
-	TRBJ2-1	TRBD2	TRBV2	CASSETVAGGSYNEQFF	TGTGCCAGCAGTGAAACGGTAGCGGGGGGGTCCTACAATGAGCAGTTCTTC
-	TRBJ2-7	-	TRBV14	CASSIGQNYYEQYF	TGTGCCAGCAGCATTGGACAGAATTACTACGAGCAGTACTTC
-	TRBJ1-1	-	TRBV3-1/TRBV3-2	CASSQEVAYTEAFF	TGTGCCAGCAGCCAAGAAGTGGCCTACACTGAAGCTTTCTTT
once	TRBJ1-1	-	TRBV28	CASREFRNTEAFF	TGTGCCAGCAGGGAGTTCCGGAACACTGAAGCTTTCTTT
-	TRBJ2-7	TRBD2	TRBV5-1	CASSARPSSGGIVYEQYF	TGCGCCAGCAGCGCCCGACCTTCTAGCGGGGGGATCGTTTACGAGCAGTACTTC